This record covers a single T cell receptor beta chain. Libraries of TCR beta were made from approximately 2 micrograms of genomic DNA that came from cryopreserved PBMCs. A 1 in 200,000 to 1 in 1 million T cell depth was the sequencing target. Using immunoSEQ multiplex PCR, the repertoire was profiled, and TCRdb retains in-frame clones only, with some absent. The repertoire holds a few hundred thousand clones, with around four fifths as singletons. CDR1 is SGHNT and CDR2 is YYREEE in the germline V gene (reference sequence). This CDR3 is 17 amino acids long. Unmatched junction bases numbered 14, after V lost 4 bases and J lost 4 bases. The sample originates from a study of cytotoxic CD8 clonotypes in ibrutinib-treated CLL. Study in general: Sequenced samples delivered averages of around 260,000 productive templates and roughly 100,000 productive rearrangements.

The sequence came from a human donor with chronic lymphocytic leukemia. The rearrangement links TRBV5-4 to TRBJ2-7; 10 bases are a match to TRBD2. The sequencing here drew on PBMCs, taken before ibrutinib treatment. The CDR3 nucleotides are TGTGCCAGCAGCACCCGGGGCCCTAGCGGGGGACGGTACGAGCAGTACTTC. As protein: CASSTRGPSGGRYEQYF.